A selection of T cell receptor beta chains follows, all from one sample in a study of blood T cell repertoires in COVID-19. Libraries were prepared by immunoSEQ multiplex PCR; TCRdb keeps only in-frame clonotypes and omits some of them. This table holds 150,000 to 200,000 clones, about 90% found once. The sample taken for sequencing was PBMCs or T cells enriched from blood (not recorded which). All receptors derive from a human donor with acute COVID-19. The donor label of this sample is uncertain. Each CDR3 is given with its conserved first and last residue. The D gene is left open where the match is weak. Only some rows state a clone size, as once, few, many or a class for expanded clones.

abundance,j_gene,d_gene,v_gene,CDR3nt,CDR3aa
NA,TRBJ1-1,NA,TRBV5-1,TGCGCCAGCAGCTTGGCCATAGGGGACACTGAAGCTTTCTTT,CASSLAIGDTEAFF
NA,TRBJ2-5,TRBD2,TRBV11-2,TGTGCCAGCAGCTTCCCTCTCGGCGGGGGGCGAGGAGAGACCCAGTACTTC,CASSFPLGGGRGETQYF
NA,TRBJ2-1,TRBD2,TRBV9,TGTGCCAGCAGCCTTGGACTAGACCGCAATGAGCAGTTCTTC,CASSLGLDRNEQFF
once,TRBJ1-2,NA,TRBV11-2,TGTGCCAGCAGCTCTGTGATGAGGGATGGCGGCTACACCTTC,CASSSVMRDGGYTF
NA,TRBJ1-6,TRBD1,TRBV3-1/TRBV3-2,TGTGCCAGCAGCCATGACGGGACAGGGGACAATTCACCCCTCCACTTT,CASSHDGTGDNSPLHF
few,TRBJ1-1,NA,TRBV7-8,TGTGCCAGCAGCACCCGGACAGAGATTGAAGCTTTCTTT,CASSTRTEIEAFF
NA,TRBJ2-1,TRBD1,TRBV2,TGTGCCAGCATCAAAGGGGGCTCGGGTGAGCAGTTCTTC,CASIKGGSGEQFF
NA,TRBJ1-2,TRBD1,TRBV27,TGTGCCAGCAGTTCCTACAGGGGGCTCTGGGCCAACGATGGCTACACCTTC,CASSSYRGLWANDGYTF
once,TRBJ1-2,NA,TRBV10-3,TGTGCCTTACAAGAAGGGGCTGGGGGCTACACCTTC,CALQEGAGGYTF
NA,TRBJ1-3,NA,TRBV4-1,TGCGCCAGCAGCCCGCAGGGCGCCTCTGGAAACACCATATATTTT,CASSPQGASGNTIYF
once,TRBJ2-7,TRBD2,TRBV7-2,TGTGCCAGCAGCTGGACTAGCGGGGGCCCCTACGAGCAGTACTTC,CASSWTSGGPYEQYF
NA,TRBJ2-7,TRBD1,TRBV15,TGTGCCACCAGCAGAGCCAGGGGGCCCTACGAGCAGTACTTC,CATSRARGPYEQYF
once,TRBJ1-4,TRBD1,TRBV6-5,TGTGCCAGCAGGCGGGACGGAAGGGACAGGGAAAAACTGTTTTTT,CASRRDGRDREKLFF
NA,TRBJ1-5,TRBD1,TRBV19,TGTGCCAGTAGCGGAACAGGGGGCGGCAATCAGCCCCAGCATTTT,CASSGTGGGNQPQHF
NA,TRBJ1-2,TRBD1,TRBV5-6,TGTGCCAGCAGCCCCACAGGACAGGGGTATGGCTACACCTTC,CASSPTGQGYGYTF
NA,TRBJ2-7,TRBD2,TRBV15,TGTGCCATCGGCCGGGCGGGGGGTGTCGGCCACGAGCAGTACTTC,CAIGRAGGVGHEQYF
NA,TRBJ1-1,NA,TRBV2,TGTGCCAGCAGCCCACCCAGGGACTTGAACACTGAAGCTTTCTTT,CASSPPRDLNTEAFF
NA,TRBJ1-4,TRBD1,TRBV30,TGTGCCTGGAGTGAACAGGGGAAAGAGCTGTTTTTT,CAWSEQGKELFF
NA,TRBJ2-3,TRBD1,TRBV4-1,TGCGCCAGCAGCCAAGGGACAGGGGTGGCAGATACGCAGTATTTT,CASSQGTGVADTQYF
NA,TRBJ1-1,NA,TRBV3-1/TRBV3-2,TGTGCCAGCAGCCAATGGGGGGAAGGGAACACTGAAGCTTTCTTT,CASSQWGEGNTEAFF
NA,TRBJ1-2,NA,TRBV19,TGTGCCAGTAGTCGGACAGAGTATGGCTACACCTTC,CASSRTEYGYTF
NA,TRBJ2-3,NA,TRBV29-1,TGCAGCGGGGAGTGGGATACGCAGTATTTT,CSGEWDTQYF
NA,TRBJ2-3,NA,TRBV30,TGTGCCTGGAGTGTTCCAGGGCGGCTATTAATAGATACGCAGTATTTT,CAWSVPGRLLIDTQYF
NA,TRBJ1-2,TRBD1,TRBV12-3/TRBV12-4,TGTGCCAGCAGTGGGACAGGGATCTATGGCTACACCTTC,CASSGTGIYGYTF
NA,TRBJ1-5,NA,TRBV2,TGTGCCAGCAGGGTTACCAGAAATAGCAATCAGCCCCAGCATTTT,CASRVTRNSNQPQHF
NA,TRBJ1-1,NA,TRBV30,TGTGCCTGGAGTGTACAGACGGTACCTGAAGCTTTCTTT,CAWSVQTVPEAFF
NA,TRBJ2-5,NA,TRBV30,TGTGCCTGGAGAGTGGGCAGTAAAGAGACCCAGTACTTC,CAWRVGSKETQYF
NA,TRBJ1-4,TRBD1,TRBV5-4,TGTGCCAGCAGCCGTGACAGGGGGAATGAAAAACTGTTTTTT,CASSRDRGNEKLFF
NA,TRBJ1-2,NA,TRBV6-5,TGTGCCAGCAGAATCGGGACAAGGAGCTACACCTTC,CASRIGTRSYTF
NA,TRBJ1-2,TRBD1,TRBV19,TGTGCCAGTAGTATCATGGACAGGGGGCTAGAGTATGGCTACACCTTC,CASSIMDRGLEYGYTF
NA,TRBJ1-2,NA,TRBV4-1,TGCGCCAGCAGCCAAGACACTAACTATGGCTACACCTTC,CASSQDTNYGYTF
NA,TRBJ1-1,NA,TRBV18,TGTGCCAGCTCACGCCTACGGGAGAGATCGAACACTGAAGCTTTCTTT,CASSRLRERSNTEAFF